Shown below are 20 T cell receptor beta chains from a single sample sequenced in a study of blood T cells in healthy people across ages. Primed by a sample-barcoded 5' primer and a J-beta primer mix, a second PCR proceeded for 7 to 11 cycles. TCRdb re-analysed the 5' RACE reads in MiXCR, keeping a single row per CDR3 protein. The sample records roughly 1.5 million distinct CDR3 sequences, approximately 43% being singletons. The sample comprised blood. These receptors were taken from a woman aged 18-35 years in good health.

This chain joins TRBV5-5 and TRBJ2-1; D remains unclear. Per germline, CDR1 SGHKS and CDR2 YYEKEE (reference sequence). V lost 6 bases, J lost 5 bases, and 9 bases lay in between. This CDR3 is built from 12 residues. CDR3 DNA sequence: TGTGCCAGCACCCTGATCCACAATGAGCAGTTCTTC. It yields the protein CASTLIHNEQFF.

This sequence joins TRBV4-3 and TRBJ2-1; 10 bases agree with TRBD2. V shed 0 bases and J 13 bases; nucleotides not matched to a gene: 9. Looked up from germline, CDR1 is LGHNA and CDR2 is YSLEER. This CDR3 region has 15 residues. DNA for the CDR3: TGCGCCAGCAGCCAAGATCGCCTAGCGGGAGTGGAACAGTTCTTC. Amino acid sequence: CASSQDRLAGVEQFF.

The CDR3 protein is CASNWGDQPQHF. The CDR3, as DNA: TGTGCCAGCAACTGGGGGGATCAGCCCCAGCATTTT. This chain joins TRBV7-9 and TRBJ1-5; the D gene is possibly TRBD1 (5 bases). The CDR3 consists of 12 residues. CDR1 is SEHNR, CDR2 FQNEAQ, per germline (reference sequence). Deletions cut 7 bases from V and 5 bases from J, with 9 bases between.

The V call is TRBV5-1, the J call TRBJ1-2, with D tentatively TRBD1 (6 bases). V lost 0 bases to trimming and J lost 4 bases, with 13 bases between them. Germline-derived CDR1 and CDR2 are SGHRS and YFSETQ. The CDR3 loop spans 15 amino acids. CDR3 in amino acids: CASSLDQGGSYGYTF. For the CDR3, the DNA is TGCGCCAGCAGCTTGGACCAAGGGGGTTCCTATGGCTACACCTTC.

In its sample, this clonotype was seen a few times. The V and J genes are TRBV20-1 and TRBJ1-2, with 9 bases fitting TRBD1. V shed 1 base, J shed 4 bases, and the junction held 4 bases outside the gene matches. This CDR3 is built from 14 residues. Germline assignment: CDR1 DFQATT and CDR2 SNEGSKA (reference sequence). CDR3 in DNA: TGCAGTGCTAGAGGGGACAGGGCCCCCTATGGCTACACCTTC. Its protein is CSARGDRAPYGYTF.

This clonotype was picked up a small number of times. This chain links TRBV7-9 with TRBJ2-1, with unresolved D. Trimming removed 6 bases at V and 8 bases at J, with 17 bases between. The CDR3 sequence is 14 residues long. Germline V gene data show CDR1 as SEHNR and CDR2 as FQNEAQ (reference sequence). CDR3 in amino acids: CASRRLALRDEQFF. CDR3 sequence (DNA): TGTGCCAGCAGACGTTTAGCTCTCCGCGATGAGCAGTTCTTC. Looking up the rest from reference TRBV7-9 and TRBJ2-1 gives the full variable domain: DTGVSQNPRHKITKRGQNVTFRCDPISEHNRLYWYRQTLGQGPEFLTYFQNEAQLEKSRLLSDRFSAERPKGSFSTLEIQRTEQGDSAMYLCASRRLALRDEQFFGPGTRLTVL.

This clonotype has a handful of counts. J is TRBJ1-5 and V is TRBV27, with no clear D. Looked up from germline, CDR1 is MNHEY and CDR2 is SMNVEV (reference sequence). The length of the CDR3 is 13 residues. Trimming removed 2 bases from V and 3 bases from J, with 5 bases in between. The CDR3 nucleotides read TGTGCCAGCAGTTTACTGGTCAATCAGCCCCAGCATTTT. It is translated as CASSLLVNQPQHF.

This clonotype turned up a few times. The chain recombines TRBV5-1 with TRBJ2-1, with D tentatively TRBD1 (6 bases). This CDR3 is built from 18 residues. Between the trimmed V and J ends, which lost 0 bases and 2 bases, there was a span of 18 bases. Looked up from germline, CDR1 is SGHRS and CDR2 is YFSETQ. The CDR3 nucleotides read TGCGCCAGCAGCTTGGAACAACAGGGACGTCGGCCCTACAATGAGCAGTTCTTC. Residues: CASSLEQQGRRPYNEQFF.

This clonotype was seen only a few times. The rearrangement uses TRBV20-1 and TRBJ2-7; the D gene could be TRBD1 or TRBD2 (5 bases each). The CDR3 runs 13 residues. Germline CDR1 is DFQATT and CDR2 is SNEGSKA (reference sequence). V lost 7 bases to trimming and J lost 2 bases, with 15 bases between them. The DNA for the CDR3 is TGCAGTGTGCACCGGGACGGAACCTACGAGCAGTACTTC. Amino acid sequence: CSVHRDGTYEQYF.

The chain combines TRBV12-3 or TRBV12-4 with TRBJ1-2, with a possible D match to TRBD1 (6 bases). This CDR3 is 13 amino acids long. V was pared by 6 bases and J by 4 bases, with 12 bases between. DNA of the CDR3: TGTGCCAGCAGCCATGGACAGACCTATGGCTACACCTTC. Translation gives CASSHGQTYGYTF.

For the CDR3, the DNA is TGTGCCGGCATCGACCGTCGGCGAAGTCGCTACGAGCAGTTCTTC. It translates to CAGIDRRRSRYEQFF. The chain has TRBV28 and TRBJ2-1; D is uncertain. The CDR3 runs to 15 residues. Germline CDR1 MDHEN, CDR2 SYDVKM. V was shortened by 11 bases and J by 10 bases, with 27 bases between the two germline ends.

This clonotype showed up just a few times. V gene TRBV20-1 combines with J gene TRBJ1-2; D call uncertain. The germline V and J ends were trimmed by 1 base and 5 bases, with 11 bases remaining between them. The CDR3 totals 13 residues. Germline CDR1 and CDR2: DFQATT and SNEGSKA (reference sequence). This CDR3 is CSARVTSGYGYTF. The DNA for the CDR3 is TGCAGTGCTAGAGTGACAAGTGGATATGGCTACACCTTC.

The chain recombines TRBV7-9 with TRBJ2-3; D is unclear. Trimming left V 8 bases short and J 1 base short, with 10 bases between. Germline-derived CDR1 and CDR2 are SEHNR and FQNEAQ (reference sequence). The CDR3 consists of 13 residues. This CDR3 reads CASVSRGTDTQYF. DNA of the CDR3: TGTGCCAGCGTTTCTAGGGGCACAGATACGCAGTATTTT.

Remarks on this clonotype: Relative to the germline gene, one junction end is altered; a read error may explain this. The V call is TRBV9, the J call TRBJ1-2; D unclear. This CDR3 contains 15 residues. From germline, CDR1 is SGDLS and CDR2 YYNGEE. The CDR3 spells CAGSVVPGPIYGYTF. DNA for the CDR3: TGTGCCGGCAGCGTAGTTCCGGGCCCCATCTATGGCTACACCTTC.

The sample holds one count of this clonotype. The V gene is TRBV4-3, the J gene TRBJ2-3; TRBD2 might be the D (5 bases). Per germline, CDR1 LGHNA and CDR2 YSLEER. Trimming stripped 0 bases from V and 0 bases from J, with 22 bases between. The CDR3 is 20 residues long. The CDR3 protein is CASSQELGGVTKVSTDTQYF. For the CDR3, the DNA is TGCGCCAGCAGCCAAGAGCTCGGTGGGGTGACTAAGGTTAGCACAGATACGCAGTATTTT.

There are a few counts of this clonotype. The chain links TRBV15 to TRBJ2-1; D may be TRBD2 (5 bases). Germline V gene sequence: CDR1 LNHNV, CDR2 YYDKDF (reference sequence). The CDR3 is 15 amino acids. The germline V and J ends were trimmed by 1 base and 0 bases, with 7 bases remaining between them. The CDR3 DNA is TGTGCCACCAGCAGAGTCCGGGGCTCCTACAATGAGCAGTTCTTC. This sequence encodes CATSRVRGSYNEQFF. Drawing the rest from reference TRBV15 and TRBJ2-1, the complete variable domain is DAMVIQNPRYQVTQFGKPVTLSCSQTLNHNVMYWYQQKSSQAPKLLFHYYDKDFNNEADTPDNFQSRRPNTSFCFLDIRSPGLGDTAMYLCATSRVRGSYNEQFFGPGTRLTVL.

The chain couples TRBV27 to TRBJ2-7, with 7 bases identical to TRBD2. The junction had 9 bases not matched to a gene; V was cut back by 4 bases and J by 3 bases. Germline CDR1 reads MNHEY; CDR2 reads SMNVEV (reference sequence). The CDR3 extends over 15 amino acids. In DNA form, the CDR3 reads TGTGCCAGCAGTTCCCTTGGGAGGGTGAACTACGAGCAGTACTTC. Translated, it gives CASSSLGRVNYEQYF.

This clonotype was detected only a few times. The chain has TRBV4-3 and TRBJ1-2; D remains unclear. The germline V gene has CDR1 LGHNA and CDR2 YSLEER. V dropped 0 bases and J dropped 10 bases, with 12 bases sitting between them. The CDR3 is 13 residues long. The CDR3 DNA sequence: TGCGCCAGCAGCCAAGATCCGGCGGGCGACTACACCTTC. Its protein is CASSQDPAGDYTF.

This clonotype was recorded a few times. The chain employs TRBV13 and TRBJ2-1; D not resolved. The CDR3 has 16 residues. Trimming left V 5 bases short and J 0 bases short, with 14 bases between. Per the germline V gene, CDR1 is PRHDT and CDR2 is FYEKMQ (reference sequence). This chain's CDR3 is CASSRGRLSSYNEQFF. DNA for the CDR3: TGTGCCAGCAGCCGAGGACGTTTGAGCTCCTACAATGAGCAGTTCTTC.

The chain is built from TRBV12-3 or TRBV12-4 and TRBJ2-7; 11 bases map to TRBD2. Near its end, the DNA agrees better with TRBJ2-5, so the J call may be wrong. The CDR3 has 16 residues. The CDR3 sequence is CASSLDWLAGGKTQYF. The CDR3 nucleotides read TGTGCCAGCAGTTTAGACTGGCTAGCGGGAGGAAAGACCCAGTACTTC.